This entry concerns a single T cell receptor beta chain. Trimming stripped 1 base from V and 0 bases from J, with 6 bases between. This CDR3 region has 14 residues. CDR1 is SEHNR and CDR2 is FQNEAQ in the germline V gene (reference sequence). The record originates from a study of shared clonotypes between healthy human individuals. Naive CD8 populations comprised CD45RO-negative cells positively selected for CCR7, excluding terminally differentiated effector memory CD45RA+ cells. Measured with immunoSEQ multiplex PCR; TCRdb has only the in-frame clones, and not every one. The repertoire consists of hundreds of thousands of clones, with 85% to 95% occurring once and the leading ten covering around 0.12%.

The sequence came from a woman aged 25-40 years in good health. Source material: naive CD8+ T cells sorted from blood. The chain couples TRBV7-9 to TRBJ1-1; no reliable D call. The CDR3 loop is CASSLVGMNTEAFF. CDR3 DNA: TGTGCCAGCAGCTTAGTTGGGATGAACACTGAAGCTTTCTTT.